A single sample is the source of the 15 T cell receptor beta chains below, sequenced in a study of T-cell memory formation after mild COVID-19. MiXCR, applied by TCRdb to the 5' RACE reads, yields one record per CDR3 protein. The repertoire holds under 250,000 distinct CDR3 sequences, with 15% as singletons. The sequenced sample consisted of PBMCs or a T cell subset sorted from them (not recorded which). Receptors were obtained from an adult woman who had mild COVID-19 (a few samples of this study predate the infection). Cell type and time point are not known.

This clonotype was recorded only once. The chain uses TRBV7-9 and TRBJ2-6; possible D gene TRBD1, 6 bases. V lost 5 bases, J lost 0 bases, and 11 bases lay in between. This CDR3 is built from 16 residues. Germline V gene lookup returns CDR1 SEHNR and CDR2 FQNEAQ (reference sequence). The CDR3 here is CASSPGQSSGANVLTF. The CDR3, as DNA: TGTGCCAGCAGCCCCGGACAGAGCTCTGGGGCCAACGTCCTGACTTTC.

In this sample, this clonotype turned up a few times. The rearrangement links TRBV20-1 to TRBJ2-2, with 9 bases that match TRBD1. The V gene's germline CDR1 is DFQATT and CDR2 SNEGSKA (reference sequence). Unmatched junction bases numbered 9, after V lost 6 bases and J lost 7 bases. The CDR3 runs 14 residues. The CDR3 is CSALTGGAVGELFF. The CDR3 coding sequence is TGCAGTGCACTAACAGGGGGCGCGGTCGGGGAGCTGTTTTTT.

This clonotype was picked up one time. The chain combines TRBV7-8 with TRBJ2-7; the match to TRBD1 covers 9 bases. Germline V gene lookup returns CDR1 SGHVS and CDR2 FQNEAQ. Germline trimming cut 5 bases from V and 6 bases from J; bases unmatched to any gene: 11. The CDR3 contains 15 residues. The CDR3: CASSSQTGGASEQYF. The CDR3 region has the DNA TGTGCCAGCAGCAGTCAAACAGGGGGCGCGTCCGAGCAGTACTTC.

The table lists this clonotype with a few counts. This chain joins TRBV12-3 or TRBV12-4 and TRBJ1-1, with no clear D. Trimming removed 4 bases at V and 3 bases at J, with 15 bases between. CDR3 length equals 15 residues. The DNA for the CDR3 is TGTGCCAGCAGTTCGGAAAACACTGGGCACACTGAAGCTTTCTTT. This codes for CASSSENTGHTEAFF.

The sample holds a few counts of this clonotype. J is TRBJ2-5 and V is TRBV20-1; TRBD2 matches 8 bases. The germline V gene encodes CDR1 DFQATT and CDR2 SNEGSKA (reference sequence). The junction had 14 bases not matched to a gene; V was cut back by 5 bases and J by 9 bases. The CDR3 has 14 amino acids. The CDR3 reads CSAPPTSGHGAQYF. CDR3 bases: TGCAGTGCTCCTCCAACTAGCGGACATGGGGCCCAGTACTTC.

This clonotype was observed a few times. The V and J genes are TRBV20-1 and TRBJ2-7; TRBD2 matches 13 bases. Looked up from germline, CDR1 is DFQATT and CDR2 is SNEGSKA (reference sequence). Trimming at V came to 0 bases and at J to 7 bases, leaving 9 bases not matched to a gene. The CDR3 contains 16 residues. The CDR3 DNA sequence: TGCAGTGCTAGAGAGAGCCCGGGACTAGCGGGGTTTGAGCAGTACTTC. Translated, it gives CSARESPGLAGFEQYF.

This clonotype was seen more than once but under ten times. The chain carries TRBV24-1 and TRBJ2-3, with D maybe TRBD2 (6 bases). The CDR3 length is 16 residues. V gave up 5 bases and J gave up 1 base, with 15 bases separating them. Germline CDR1 KGHDR, CDR2 SFDVKD. CDR3 DNA: TGTGCCACCAGTGGGGGACTTAGCGAGCGCACAGATACGCAGTATTTT. Residues: CATSGGLSERTDTQYF.

This clonotype was seen a few times. Here the CDR3 reads CAISGSGQETQYF. As DNA, the CDR3 is TGTGCCATCAGTGGTAGCGGCCAAGAGACCCAGTACTTC. This rearrangement joins TRBV10-3 to TRBJ2-5; D is perhaps TRBD2 (6 bases). The CDR3 is made up of 13 amino acids. CDR1 and CDR2 (germline): ENHRY, SYGVKD. V was trimmed by 4 bases and J by 1 base, leaving 7 bases between them.

This sequence joins TRBV2 and TRBJ2-5; D remains unclear. Trimming removed 2 bases from V and 7 bases from J, with 11 bases in between. This CDR3 comprises 13 residues. Germline V gene sequence: CDR1 SNHLY, CDR2 FYNNEI. The CDR3 sequence is CASSENHLRTQYF. DNA for the CDR3: TGTGCCAGCAGTGAAAACCACCTTCGGACCCAGTACTTC.

This clonotype was seen a few times. The CDR3 reads CASSFGAGGPSSETQYF. Written as DNA, the CDR3 is TGTGCCAGCAGTTTCGGGGCGGGAGGGCCGTCGTCAGAGACCCAGTACTTC. The V call is TRBV12-3 or TRBV12-4, the J call TRBJ2-5; 9 bases fit TRBD2. The CDR3 has 17 residues. Trimming took 3 bases from V and 4 from J; bases not matched to a gene: 12.

This chain uses TRBV3-1 with TRBJ2-2, with TRBD2 identical over 10 bases. There are 17 residues in the CDR3. The germline V gene encodes CDR1 LGHDT and CDR2 YNNKEL (reference sequence). V lost 1 base, J lost 4 bases, and 6 bases stayed unmatched. CDR3 nucleotides: TGTGCCAGCAGCCAAGGTCCTAGCGGGAGCGTCACCGGGGAGCTGTTTTTT. It specifies CASSQGPSGSVTGELFF.

This clonotype appeared a few times. This sequence joins TRBV12-3 or TRBV12-4 and TRBJ1-2; D possibly corresponds to TRBD1 (6 bases). The CDR3 extends over 15 amino acids. The V and J ends lost 5 bases and 3 bases respectively, with 16 bases between them. The CDR3, as DNA: TGTGCCAGCAGTCCCCCGGGGGGCGCTGACTATGGCTACACCTTC. Protein product: CASSPPGGADYGYTF.

In this sample, this clonotype turned up a few times. This sequence joins TRBV4-2 and TRBJ1-5; D unresolved. Germline-derived CDR1 and CDR2 are LGHNA and YNFKEQ. The CDR3 covers 15 residues. V was shortened by 0 bases and J by 0 bases, with 6 bases between the two germline ends. CDR3 sequence: CASSQDRSSNQPQHF. Written as DNA, the CDR3 is TGTGCCAGCAGCCAAGATCGCAGTAGCAATCAGCCCCAGCATTTT.

This clonotype was found a few times. The chain carries TRBV5-1 and TRBJ2-5; 7 nucleotides match TRBD1. Germline-derived CDR1 and CDR2 are SGHRS and YFSETQ. The length of the CDR3 is 16 residues. Germline trimming cut 4 bases from V and 0 bases from J; bases unmatched to any gene: 9. The CDR3 DNA is TGCGCCAGCAGCCCGCCGGCACAGGGGTACCAAGAGACCCAGTACTTC. Amino acid sequence: CASSPPAQGYQETQYF.

A few counts support this clonotype. The J gene is TRBJ1-2, the V gene TRBV27; TRBD1 might be the D (6 bases). The CDR3 sequence is 13 residues long. The V and J ends lost 3 bases and 6 bases respectively, with 11 bases between them. Germline CDR1 is MNHEY and CDR2 is SMNVEV (reference sequence). CDR3 sequence (DNA): TGTGCCAGCAGTTTCAGGGCAGGGGATGGCTACACCTTC. Translated: CASSFRAGDGYTF.